This T cell receptor beta chain was obtained from a study of radiation and T cells in renal cell carcinoma. Overall study context: Nephrectomy followed 15 Gy stereotactic body radiation by 4 weeks.

J gave up 4 bases and V 8 bases, and 6 bases lay outside the gene matches. Germline V gene sequence: CDR1 MNHEY, CDR2 SVGAGI. The CDR3 is made up of 15 amino acids. The time point here: blood 2 weeks post-SBRT. As to treatment: 15 Gy SBRT to primary tumor, nephrectomy 4 weeks later. After SBRT, blood was collected at 2 and 4 weeks, plus baseline. This renal cell carcinoma was of the clear cell type. Only in-frame clones appear in the TCRdb table, and some are missing; sequencing was by immunoSEQ multiplex PCR. The sample lists about 130,000 clones, around 90% occurring once. The sequence was collected from a woman in her seventies with renal cell carcinoma. V gene TRBV6-5 combines with J gene TRBJ2-7, with 15 bases that match TRBD2. The sequencing used blood, collected from a patient whose treatment included radiotherapy and nephrectomy. CDR3 in amino acids: CASGLAGGPLYEQYF. In DNA form, the CDR3 reads TGTGCCAGCGGACTAGCGGGGGGGCCCTTGTACGAGCAGTACTTC.